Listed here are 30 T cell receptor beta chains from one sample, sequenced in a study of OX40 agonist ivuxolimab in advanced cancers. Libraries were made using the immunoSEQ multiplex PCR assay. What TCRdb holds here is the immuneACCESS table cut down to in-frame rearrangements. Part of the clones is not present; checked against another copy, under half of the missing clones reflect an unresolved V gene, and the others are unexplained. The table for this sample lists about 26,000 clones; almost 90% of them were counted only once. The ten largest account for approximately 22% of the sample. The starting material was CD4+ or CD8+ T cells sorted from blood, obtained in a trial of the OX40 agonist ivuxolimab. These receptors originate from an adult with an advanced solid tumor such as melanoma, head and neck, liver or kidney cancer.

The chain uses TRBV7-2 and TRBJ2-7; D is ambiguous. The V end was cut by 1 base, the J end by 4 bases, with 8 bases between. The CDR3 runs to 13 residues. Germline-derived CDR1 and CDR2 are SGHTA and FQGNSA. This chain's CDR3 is CASSLDFDYEQYF. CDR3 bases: TGTGCCAGCAGCTTAGATTTCGATTACGAGCAGTACTTC.

CDR3 sequence (DNA): TGTGCCAGCAGTTTTAATGTGGGTCAGCCCCAGCATTTT. Translation: CASSFNVGQPQHF. This chain connects TRBV27 to TRBJ1-5; D is undetermined. V was trimmed by 3 bases and J by 6 bases, leaving 9 bases between them. The CDR3 is made up of 13 amino acids. Germline V gene lookup returns CDR1 MNHEY and CDR2 SMNVEV (reference sequence).

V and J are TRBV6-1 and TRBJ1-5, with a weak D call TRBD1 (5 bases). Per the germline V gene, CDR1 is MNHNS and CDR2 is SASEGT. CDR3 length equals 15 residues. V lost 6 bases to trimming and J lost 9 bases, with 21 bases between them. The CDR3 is CASSAFLQGAGPQHF. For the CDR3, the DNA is TGTGCCAGCAGCGCATTTTTGCAGGGCGCGGGGCCCCAGCATTTT.

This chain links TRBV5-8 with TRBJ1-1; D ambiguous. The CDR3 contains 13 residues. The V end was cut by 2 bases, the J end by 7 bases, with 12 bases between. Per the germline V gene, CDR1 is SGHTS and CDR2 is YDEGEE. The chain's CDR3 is CASSFEGYDEAFF. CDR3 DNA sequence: TGTGCCAGCAGCTTTGAGGGTTATGATGAAGCTTTCTTT.

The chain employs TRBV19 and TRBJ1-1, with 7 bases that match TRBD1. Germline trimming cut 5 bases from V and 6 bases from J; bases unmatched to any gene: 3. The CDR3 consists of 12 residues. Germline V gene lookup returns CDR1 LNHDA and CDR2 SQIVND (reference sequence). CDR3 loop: CASSPQGAEAFF. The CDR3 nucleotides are TGTGCCAGTAGTCCCCAGGGGGCTGAAGCTTTCTTT.

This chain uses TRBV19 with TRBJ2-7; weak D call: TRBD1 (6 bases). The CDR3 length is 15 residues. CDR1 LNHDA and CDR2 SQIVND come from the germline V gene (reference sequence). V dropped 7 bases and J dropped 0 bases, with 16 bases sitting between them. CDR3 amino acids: CASNARRDTSYEQYF. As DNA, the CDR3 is TGTGCCAGTAACGCCAGACGGGACACCTCCTACGAGCAGTACTTC.

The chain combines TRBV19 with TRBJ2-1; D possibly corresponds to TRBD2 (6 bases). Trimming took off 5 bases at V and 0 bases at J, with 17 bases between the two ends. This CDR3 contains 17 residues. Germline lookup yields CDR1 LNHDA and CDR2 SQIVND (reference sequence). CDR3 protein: CASSPTSGDLSYNEQFF. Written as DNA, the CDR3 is TGTGCCAGTAGTCCAACGTCGGGGGATCTCTCCTACAATGAGCAGTTCTTC. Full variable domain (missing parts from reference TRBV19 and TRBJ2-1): DGGITQSPKYLFRKEGQNVTLSCEQNLNHDAMYWYRQDPGQGLRLIYYSQIVNDFQKGDIAEGYSVSREKKESFPLTVTSAQKNPTAFYLCASSPTSGDLSYNEQFFGPGTRLTVL.

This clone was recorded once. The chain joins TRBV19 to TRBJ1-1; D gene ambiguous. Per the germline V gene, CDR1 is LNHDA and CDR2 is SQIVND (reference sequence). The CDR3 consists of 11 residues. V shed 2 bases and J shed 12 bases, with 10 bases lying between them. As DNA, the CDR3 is TGTGCCAGTAGTATATCAGTGGGAACTTTCTTT. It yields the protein CASSISVGTFF.

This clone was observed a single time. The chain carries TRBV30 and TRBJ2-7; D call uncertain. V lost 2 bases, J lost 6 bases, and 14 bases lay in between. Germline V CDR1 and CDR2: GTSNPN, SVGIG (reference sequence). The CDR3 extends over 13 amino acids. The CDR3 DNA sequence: TGTGCCTGGAGTAGCTTAAAACCTGCCGAGCAGTACTTC. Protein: CAWSSLKPAEQYF. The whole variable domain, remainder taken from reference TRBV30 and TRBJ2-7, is SQTIHQWPATLVQPVGSPLSLECTVEGTSNPNLYWYRQAAGRGLQLLFYSVGIGQISSEVPQNLSASRPQDRQFILSSKKLLLSDSGFYLCAWSSLKPAEQYFGPGTRLTVT.

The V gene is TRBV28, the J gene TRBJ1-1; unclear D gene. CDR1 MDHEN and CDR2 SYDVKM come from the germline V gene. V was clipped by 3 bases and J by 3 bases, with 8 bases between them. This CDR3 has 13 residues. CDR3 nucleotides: TGTGCCAGCAGTTTGCCGGGGTACACTGAAGCTTTCTTT. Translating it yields CASSLPGYTEAFF.

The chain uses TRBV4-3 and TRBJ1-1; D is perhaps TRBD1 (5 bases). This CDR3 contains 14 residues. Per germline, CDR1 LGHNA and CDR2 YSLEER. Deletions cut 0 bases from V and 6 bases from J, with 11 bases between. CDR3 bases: TGCGCCAGCAGCCAAGAGGGGGGTTCCCCTGAAGCTTTCTTT. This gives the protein CASSQEGGSPEAFF.

The DNA for the CDR3 is TGTGCCAGCAGCTCAGCTAGCGGGGGGGCCCGGAATGAGCAGTTCTTC. Encoded protein: CASSSASGGARNEQFF. The chain couples TRBV13 to TRBJ2-1; 12 bases line up with TRBD2. J gave up 7 bases and V 4 bases, and 8 bases lay outside the gene matches. This CDR3 is built from 16 residues. The germline CDR1 and CDR2 sequences are PRHDT and FYEKMQ (reference sequence).

The CDR3 DNA reads TGTGCCAGCAGCTTAGGCGGGACAGAACCGGGAAACACCATATATTTT. Translated: CASSLGGTEPGNTIYF. This rearrangement joins TRBV7-6 to TRBJ1-3; TRBD1 matches 7 bases. The CDR3 spans 16 residues. Germline-derived CDR1 and CDR2 are SGHVS and FNYEAQ. With V trimmed by 1 base and J by 4 bases, 7 bases remained unmatched.

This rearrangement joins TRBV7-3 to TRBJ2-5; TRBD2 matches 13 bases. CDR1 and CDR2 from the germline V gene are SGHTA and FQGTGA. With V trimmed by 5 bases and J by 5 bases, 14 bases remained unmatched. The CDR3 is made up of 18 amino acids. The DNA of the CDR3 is TGTGCCAGCAGCCTCGGGACTAGCGGGGACAGGAGGGGGGAGACCCAGTACTTC. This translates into CASSLGTSGDRRGETQYF. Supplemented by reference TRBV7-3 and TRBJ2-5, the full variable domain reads GAGVSQTPSNKVTEKGKYVELRCDPISGHTALYWYRQSLGQGPEFLIYFQGTGAADDSGLPNDRFFAVRPEGSVSTLKIQRTERGDSAVYLCASSLGTSGDRRGETQYFGPGTRLLVL.

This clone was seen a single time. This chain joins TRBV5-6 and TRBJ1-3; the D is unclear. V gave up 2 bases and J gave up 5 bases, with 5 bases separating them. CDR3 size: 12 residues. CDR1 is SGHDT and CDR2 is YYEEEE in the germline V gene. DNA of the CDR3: TGTGCCAGCAGCTTCGGGAGAAACACCATATATTTT. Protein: CASSFGRNTIYF.

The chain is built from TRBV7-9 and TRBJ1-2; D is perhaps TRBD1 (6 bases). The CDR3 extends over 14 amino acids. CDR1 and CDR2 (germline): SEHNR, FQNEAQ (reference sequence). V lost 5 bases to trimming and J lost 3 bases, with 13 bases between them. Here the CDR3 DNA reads TGTGCCAGCAGCCCCGCCAGGGGTGACTATGGCTACACCTTC. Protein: CASSPARGDYGYTF.

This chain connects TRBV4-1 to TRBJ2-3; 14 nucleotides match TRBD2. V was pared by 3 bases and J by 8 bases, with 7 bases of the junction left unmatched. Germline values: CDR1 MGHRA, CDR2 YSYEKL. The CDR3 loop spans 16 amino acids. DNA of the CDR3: TGCGCCAGCAGCCAGGGACTAGCGGGGGCGCAGGGTACGCAGTATTTT. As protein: CASSQGLAGAQGTQYF.

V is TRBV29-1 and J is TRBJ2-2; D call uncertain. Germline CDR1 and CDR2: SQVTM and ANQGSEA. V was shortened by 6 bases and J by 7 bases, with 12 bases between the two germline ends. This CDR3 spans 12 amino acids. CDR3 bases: TGCAGCGTCAACCTATCAAACGGGGAGCTGTTTTTT. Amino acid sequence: CSVNLSNGELFF.

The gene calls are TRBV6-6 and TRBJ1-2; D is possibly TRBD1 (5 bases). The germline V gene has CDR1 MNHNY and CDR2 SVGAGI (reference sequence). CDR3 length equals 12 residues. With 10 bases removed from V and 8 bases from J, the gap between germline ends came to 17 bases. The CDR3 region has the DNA TGTGCCACCCCTGGGAGGGGAGAGGGCTACACCTTC. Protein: CATPGRGEGYTF.

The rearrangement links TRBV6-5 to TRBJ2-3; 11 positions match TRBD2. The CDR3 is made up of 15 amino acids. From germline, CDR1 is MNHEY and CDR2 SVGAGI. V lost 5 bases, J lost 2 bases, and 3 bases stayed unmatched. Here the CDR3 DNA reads TGTGCCAGCAGTCAGACTAGCGGGGTCACAGATACGCAGTATTTT. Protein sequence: CASSQTSGVTDTQYF.

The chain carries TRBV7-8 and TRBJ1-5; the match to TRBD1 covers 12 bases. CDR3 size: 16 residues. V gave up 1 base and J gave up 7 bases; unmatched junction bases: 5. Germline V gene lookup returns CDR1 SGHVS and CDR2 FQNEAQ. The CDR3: CASSLGDRGLRQPQHF. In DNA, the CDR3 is TGTGCCAGCAGCTTAGGGGACAGGGGGCTTCGCCAGCCCCAGCATTTT.

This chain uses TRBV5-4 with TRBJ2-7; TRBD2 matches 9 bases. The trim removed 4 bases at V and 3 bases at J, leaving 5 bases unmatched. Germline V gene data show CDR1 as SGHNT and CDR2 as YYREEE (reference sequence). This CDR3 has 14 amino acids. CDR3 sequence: CASSPGLAGYEQYF. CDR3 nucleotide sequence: TGTGCCAGCAGCCCGGGACTAGCTGGCTACGAGCAGTACTTC. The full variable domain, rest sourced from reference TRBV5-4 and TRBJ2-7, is ETGVTQSPTHLIKTRGQQVTLRCSSQSGHNTVSWYQQALGQGPQFIFQYYREEENGRGNFPPRFSGLQFPNYSSELNVNALELDDSALYLCASSPGLAGYEQYFGPGTRLTVT.

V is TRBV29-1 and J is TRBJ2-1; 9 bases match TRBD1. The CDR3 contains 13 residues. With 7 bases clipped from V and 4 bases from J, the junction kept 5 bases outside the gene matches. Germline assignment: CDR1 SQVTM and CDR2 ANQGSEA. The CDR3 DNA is TGCAGCGGGGACAGGGAGACTTACAATGAGCAGTTCTTC. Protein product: CSGDRETYNEQFF.

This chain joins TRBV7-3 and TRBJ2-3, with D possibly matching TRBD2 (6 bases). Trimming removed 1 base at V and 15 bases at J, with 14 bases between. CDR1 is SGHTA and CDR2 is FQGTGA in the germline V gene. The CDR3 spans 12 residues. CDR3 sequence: CASSLSGATLYF. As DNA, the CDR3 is TGTGCCAGCAGCTTAAGCGGGGCGACGCTTTATTTT.

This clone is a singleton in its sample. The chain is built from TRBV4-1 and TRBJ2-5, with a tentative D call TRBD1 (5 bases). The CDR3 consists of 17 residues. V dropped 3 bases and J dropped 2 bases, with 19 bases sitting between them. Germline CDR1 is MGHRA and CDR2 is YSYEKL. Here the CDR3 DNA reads TGCGCCAGCAGCCATCCAAAAGCAGGGTCTCTTCAAGAGACCCAGTACTTC. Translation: CASSHPKAGSLQETQYF.

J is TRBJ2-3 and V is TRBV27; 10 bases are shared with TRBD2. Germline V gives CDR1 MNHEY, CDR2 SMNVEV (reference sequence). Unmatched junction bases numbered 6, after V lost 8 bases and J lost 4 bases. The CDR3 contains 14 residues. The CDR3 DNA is TGTGCCAGCCGTCTAGCGGGAGCCGCAGATACGCAGTATTTT. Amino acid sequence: CASRLAGAADTQYF.

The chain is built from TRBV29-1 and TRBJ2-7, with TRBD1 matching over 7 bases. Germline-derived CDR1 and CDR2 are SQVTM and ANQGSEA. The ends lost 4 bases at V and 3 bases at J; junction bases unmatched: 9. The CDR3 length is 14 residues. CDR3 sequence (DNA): TGCAGCGTTGTACGACAGGGAGTAGACTACGAGCAGTACTTC. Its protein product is CSVVRQGVDYEQYF.

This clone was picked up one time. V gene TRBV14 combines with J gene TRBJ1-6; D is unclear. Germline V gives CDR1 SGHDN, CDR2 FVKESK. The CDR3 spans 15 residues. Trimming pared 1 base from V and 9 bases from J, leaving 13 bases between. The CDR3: CASSQVSPSSSPLHF. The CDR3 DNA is TGTGCCAGCAGCCAAGTTTCACCATCCAGTTCACCCCTCCACTTT.

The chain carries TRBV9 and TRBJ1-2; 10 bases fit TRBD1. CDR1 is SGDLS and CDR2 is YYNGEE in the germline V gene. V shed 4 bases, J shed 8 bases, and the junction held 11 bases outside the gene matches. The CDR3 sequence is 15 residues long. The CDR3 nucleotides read TGTGCCAGCAGCACCGGACAGGGGGGTCGGGACGGCTACACCTTC. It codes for CASSTGQGGRDGYTF.

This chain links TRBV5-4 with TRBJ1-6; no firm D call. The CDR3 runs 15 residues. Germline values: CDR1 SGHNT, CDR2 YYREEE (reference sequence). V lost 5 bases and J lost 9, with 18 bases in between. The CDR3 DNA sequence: TGTGCCAGCAGTCTAACTCAATCGTGGGGTTCACCCCTCCACTTT. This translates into CASSLTQSWGSPLHF.